This T cell receptor beta chain derives from a study of blood T cell repertoires in COVID-19. Across the whole study: The United States, Italy and Spain provided the acute and convalescent COVID-19 samples. PBMCs, B-cell-depleted T cells, or T cells provided the cDNA or gDNA that made up the material.

Patients in Seattle were enrolled during active infection, then followed longitudinally. The germline V and J ends were trimmed by 4 bases and 4 bases, with 12 bases remaining between them. This CDR3 is 14 amino acids long. Germline values: CDR1 SGDLS, CDR2 YYNGEE. The authors' processing: By means of reference gene primer amplification, nucleated cell counts were estimated. Profiled with immunoSEQ multiplex PCR; TCRdb holds only in-frame clones, not every one. For V, J and clone size, that table is used; D and trimming come from the DNA. The table has about 68,000 clones, roughly 90% seen once. The sample was peripheral blood. The receptor's source is a man aged 35-49 years with COVID-19, enrolled during active disease. The V and J genes are TRBV9 and TRBJ2-1, with D perhaps TRBD2 (6 bases). Here the CDR3 DNA reads TGTGCCAGCAGCCCCCCCGGGACTTACAATGAGCAGTTCTTC. Residues: CASSPPGTYNEQFF.